A single sample is the source of the 2 T cell receptor beta chains below, sequenced in a study of STAT3 mutations in large granular lymphocyte leukemia. General observations from the study: In T-cell large granular lymphocyte leukemia, about half of patients showed multiple immunodominant subclonotypes.

No antigen has been assigned to these receptors. Profiling relied on immunoSEQ multiplex PCR, and the TCRdb table lists in-frame clones only, not all of them. This table has 3,500 to 4,500 clones, 55% appearing once. Material for sequencing was peripheral blood mononuclear cells. The receptors shown here come from a male patient in his fifties with T-cell large granular lymphocyte leukemia. Some clones in this sample may be carry-over from other donors' samples.

The chain joins TRBV5-1 to TRBJ1-1; no clear D. Trimming took off 2 bases at V and 0 bases at J, with 11 bases between the two ends. This CDR3 region has 15 residues. CDR1 and CDR2 from the germline V gene are SGHRS and YFSETQ. CDR3 bases: TGCGCCAGCAGCTTATCGACCCAAATGAACACTGAAGCTTTCTTT. This translates into CASSLSTQMNTEAFF.

As for this clone: One end of the junction fails to match germline, which may point to a read error. The V gene is TRBV7-2, the J gene TRBJ2-7; D is perhaps TRBD2 (5 bases). The CDR3 contains 16 residues. Germline assignment: CDR1 SGHTA and CDR2 FQGNSA. The CDR3 here is CASNLDRTAFLYEQYF. The CDR3 coding sequence is TGTGCCAGCAACTTAGATAGGACTGCATTTTTGTACGAGCAGTACTTC.